This T cell receptor (beta chain) emerged from a study of T cells after yellow fever vaccination. TCRdb ran MiXCR on the 5' RACE reads and lists one entry per CDR3 protein. The sample gives about 320,000 distinct CDR3 sequences, 6.8% of which show up once; 18% is in the top ten. Germline V gene data show CDR1 as MGHRA and CDR2 as YSYEKL. V was pared by 1 base and J by 0 bases, with 15 bases between. The CDR3 runs to 17 residues. This clonotype was detected only a few times. Sequenced material: PBMCs, taken more than 40 days after the first yellow fever vaccination. The chain employs TRBV4-1 and TRBJ1-2; maybe TRBD1 (6 bases). This receptor was taken from a young man who received the YFV17D yellow fever vaccine. The CDR3 region is CASSQGRGGGPNYGYTF. The CDR3 nucleotides read TGCGCCAGCAGCCAAGGTCGGGGAGGGGGGCCTAACTATGGCTACACCTTC.